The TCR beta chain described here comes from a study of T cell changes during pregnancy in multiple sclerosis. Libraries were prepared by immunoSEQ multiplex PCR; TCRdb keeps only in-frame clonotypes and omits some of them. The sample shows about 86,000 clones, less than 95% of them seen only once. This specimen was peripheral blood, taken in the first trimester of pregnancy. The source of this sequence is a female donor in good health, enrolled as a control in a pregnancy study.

This CDR3 reads CASSFAPGETQYF. CDR3 coding DNA: TGTGCCAGCAGCTTTGCCCCAGGAGAGACCCAGTACTTC. This sequence joins TRBV7-6 and TRBJ2-5; D call uncertain. This CDR3 has 13 amino acids. Trimming cost V 3 bases and J 4 bases, with 9 bases left between them. Germline assignment: CDR1 SGHVS and CDR2 FNYEAQ.